This section outlines one TCR beta chain sequence together with its context. Only in-frame clones appear in the TCRdb table, and some are missing; sequencing was by immunoSEQ multiplex PCR. The sample shows roughly 98,000 clones, more than 70% of them seen only once. This sample stems from a study of T cell responses to AZD1222 COVID-19 vaccine. V dropped 4 bases and J dropped 3; count of bases not matched to a gene: 15. This CDR3 has 17 amino acids. This specimen was peripheral blood, taken 28 days after the second AZD1222 dose. The receptor comes from an adult who received the AZD1222 COVID-19 vaccine. The chain links TRBV5-3 to TRBJ1-1, with TRBD1 identical over 7 bases. TRBV5-3 is sorted into the ORF group, with uncertain function. DNA of the CDR3: TGTGCCAGAAGCCCAGGGGGAAGTTCTTGGCAATACACTGAAGCTTTCTTT. This gives the protein CARSPGGSSWQYTEAFF.